In this sample, the clone carrying this TCR beta chain turned up many times. The antigen is unknown. The authors sequenced unsorted PBMC DNA on ten immunoSEQ deep assay plates. Authors' analysis steps: With immunoSEQ giving junction-only sequences and no quality scores, filtering differed. TCRdb's copy holds only in-frame clones and misses some; the assay was immunoSEQ multiplex PCR. V and J calls and clone size come straight from that table; D and trimming were deduced from the DNA. Of hundreds of thousands of clones listed, around 78% were seen once; the top ten hold over 10%. The data derive from a study of shared clonotypes between healthy human individuals. Findings and limits, study-wide: The study drew on few donors, limiting represented genetic and exposure-history diversity. Sampling used blood alone; tissue repertoires probably differ.

Trimming left V 2 bases short and J 2 bases short, with 16 bases between. Germline CDR1 is MDHEN and CDR2 is SYDVKM. This CDR3 region has 16 residues. The chain couples TRBV28 to TRBJ2-7, with a possible D match to TRBD1 (6 bases). The origin of this receptor is a woman between 40 and 50 years old in good health. Some clones in this sample may be carry-over from other donors' samples. Sample: PBMCs. In nucleotides, the CDR3 is TGTGCCAGCAGTTTAGGGGGCAGGGTACTGACCTACGAGCAGTACTTC. Its translation is CASSLGGRVLTYEQYF.